This T cell receptor (beta chain) emerged from a study of blood T cell repertoires in COVID-19. Study-level background: COVID-19 samples from acute and convalescent phases originated in the United States, Italy and Spain. PBMCs, B-cell-depleted T cells, or T cells were the source of the cDNA or gDNA that made up the material.

The CDR3 extends over 15 amino acids. The V end was cut by 0 bases, the J end by 3 bases, with 10 bases between. Looked up from germline, CDR1 is SGHRS and CDR2 is YFSETQ. Original processing methods: Quantification of nucleated cells was approximated via reference gene primer amplification. Repertoires were generated with immunoSEQ multiplex PCR, while TCRdb's copy carries only in-frame clones and drops some. V and J calls and clone size are those listed in that table; D and trimming were worked out from the DNA. This sample carries roughly 260,000 clones, 86% of them seen once, and the ten largest clones take roughly 9.8%.

This TCR was recovered from a man aged 35-49 years who had recovered from COVID-19. Sequences were obtained from peripheral blood. This chain links TRBV5-1 with TRBJ1-5, with D hard to call. CDR3 amino acids: CASSLDSLPNQPQHF. CDR3 nucleotides: TGCGCCAGCAGCTTGGATTCCCTACCCAATCAGCCCCAGCATTTT.